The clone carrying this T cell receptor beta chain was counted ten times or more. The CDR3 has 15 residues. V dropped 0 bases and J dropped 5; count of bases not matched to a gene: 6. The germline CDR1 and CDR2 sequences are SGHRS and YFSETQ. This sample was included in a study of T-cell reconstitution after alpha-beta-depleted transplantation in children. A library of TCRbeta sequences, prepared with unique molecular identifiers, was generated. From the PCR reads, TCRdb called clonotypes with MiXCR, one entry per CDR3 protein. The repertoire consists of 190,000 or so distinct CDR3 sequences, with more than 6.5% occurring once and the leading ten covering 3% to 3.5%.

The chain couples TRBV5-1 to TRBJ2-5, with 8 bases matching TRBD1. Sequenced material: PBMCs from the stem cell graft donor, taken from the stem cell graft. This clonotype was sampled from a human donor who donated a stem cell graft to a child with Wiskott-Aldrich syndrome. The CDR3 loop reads CASSLDRGTRETQYF. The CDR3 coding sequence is TGCGCCAGCAGCTTGGACAGGGGGACGCGGGAGACCCAGTACTTC.